A single sample gave rise to the 9 T cell receptor beta chains below, sequenced in a study of post-analysis software for immune sequencing data. Their recognized antigens are unknown. Study conclusions and caveats: Roughly 5 TRBV segments (TRBV5-6, TRBV5-1 and TRBV20-1 among them) occurred more frequently in patients than in controls.

Unique molecular identifiers had been added to the TCR beta cDNA libraries. One entry per CDR3 protein, called by TCRdb with MiXCR from the PCR reads. The data contain hundreds of thousands of distinct CDR3 sequences, roughly half of them seen just once; the ten biggest clones take up 4.6%. The sample consisted of blood. All receptors come from a girl between 10 and 17 years old with multiple sclerosis.

This clonotype has only a few counts. The chain joins TRBV27 to TRBJ2-7; D may be TRBD2 (5 bases). Germline V gives CDR1 MNHEY, CDR2 SMNVEV (reference sequence). CDR3 length equals 16 residues. V was clipped by 6 bases and J by 0 bases, with 18 bases between them. CDR3 nucleotide sequence: TGTGCCAGCAGCCCGCCTGTGAGAAGCGGCTCCTACGAGCAGTACTTC. Translated, it gives CASSPPVRSGSYEQYF.

The chain recombines TRBV5-5 with TRBJ2-5; 13 nucleotides agree with TRBD2. CDR1 and CDR2 from the germline V gene are SGHKS and YYEKEE (reference sequence). The CDR3 runs 17 residues. V shed 4 bases and J 11 bases; nucleotides not matched to a gene: 17. CDR3 in amino acids: CASSPGLAGVFYNEQYF. The CDR3 DNA follows: TGTGCCAGCAGCCCCGGACTAGCGGGAGTCTTTTACAATGAGCAGTACTTC.

This chain joins TRBV27 and TRBJ2-3, with D unresolved. The length of the CDR3 is 10 residues. CDR1 and CDR2 (germline): MNHEY, SMNVEV (reference sequence). With 10 bases removed from V and 4 bases from J, the gap between germline ends came to 6 bases. DNA for the CDR3: TGTGCCATCCGTCCAGATACGCAGTATTTT. Translating gives CAIRPDTQYF.

The CDR3 sequence is CSARDWEVRNSPLHF. Written as DNA, the CDR3 is TGCAGTGCTAGAGATTGGGAGGTTCGGAATTCACCCCTCCACTTT. The V call is TRBV20-1, the J call TRBJ1-6; no definite D call. V dropped 0 bases and J dropped 7 bases, with 13 bases sitting between them. From germline, CDR1 is DFQATT and CDR2 SNEGSKA (reference sequence). The CDR3 runs to 15 residues.

This clonotype was found once. This sequence joins TRBV27 and TRBJ2-5; possibly TRBD1 for D (5 bases). The germline gives CDR1 MNHEY, CDR2 SMNVEV (reference sequence). Trimming cost V 6 bases and J 1 base, with 15 bases left between them. The CDR3 extends over 15 amino acids. The CDR3 region is CASRSADRFQETQYF. In DNA form, the CDR3 reads TGTGCCAGCAGATCCGCAGACAGATTCCAAGAGACCCAGTACTTC.

This clonotype was counted between two and nine times. The V and J genes are TRBV7-2 and TRBJ2-3; the D is unclear. CDR1 and CDR2 from the germline V gene are SGHTA and FQGNSA. V was shortened by 1 base and J by 9 bases, with 8 bases between the two germline ends. The CDR3 spans 12 residues. CDR3 sequence (DNA): TGTGCCAGCAGCTTAGTGGGAAGGACGCAGTATTTT. Translating gives CASSLVGRTQYF.

The chain couples TRBV7-3 to TRBJ2-7, with 7 bases that match TRBD2. This CDR3 has 16 residues. In germline, CDR1 is SGHTA, CDR2 FQGTGA. V was clipped by 5 bases and J by 7 bases; unmatched bases: 17. The CDR3 DNA sequence: TGTGCCAGCAGCCAAGACTGGCCTAGCGGTTACAATGAGCAGTACTTC. Protein: CASSQDWPSGYNEQYF. Full variable domain (rest looked up from reference TRBV7-3 and TRBJ2-7): GAGVSQTPSNKVTEKGKYVELRCDPISGHTALYWYRQSLGQGPEFLIYFQGTGAADDSGLPNDRFFAVRPEGSVSTLKIQRTERGDSAVYLCASSQDWPSGYNEQYFGPGTRLTVT.

This clonotype was observed a single time. The chain links TRBV28 to TRBJ1-5; D unresolved. The germline V and J ends were trimmed by 9 bases and 1 base, with 10 bases remaining between them. The CDR3 loop spans 13 amino acids. CDR1 and CDR2 from the germline V gene are MDHEN and SYDVKM. CDR3 protein: CASNEESNQPQHF. The DNA for the CDR3 is TGTGCCAGTAATGAGGAGAGCAATCAGCCCCAGCATTTT.

This clonotype was seen just once. V and J are TRBV29-1 and TRBJ1-1; 8 nucleotides agree with TRBD1. V shed 7 bases and J 6 bases; nucleotides not matched to a gene: 7. The CDR3 has 12 amino acids. Germline V gene data show CDR1 as SQVTM and CDR2 as ANQGSEA. Written as DNA, the CDR3 is TGCAGCGCGGACAGGGCGAGCGCTGAAGCTTTCTTT. It is translated as CSADRASAEAFF.